These 29 T cell receptor beta chains were sequenced from one sample in a study of shared clonotypes between healthy human individuals. Assay used: immunoSEQ multiplex PCR; TCRdb lists only in-frame clones, some missing. The table has a few million clones, more than 85% seen once. Sequencing was carried out using naive CD4+ T cells from PBMCs. Subset here: CD45RA+ positively selected. These receptors all stem from a young man in good health. Some clones in this sample may be carry-over from other donors' samples.

The chain is built from TRBV7-9 and TRBJ2-2, with 11 positions matching TRBD2. Germline V gene sequence: CDR1 SEHNR, CDR2 FQNEAQ (reference sequence). After removal of 4 bases from V and 4 bases from J, the junction contained 14 bases not matched to a gene. This CDR3 region has 19 residues. CDR3 region: CASSSTPPLAGVATGELFF. CDR3 nucleotide sequence: TGTGCCAGCAGCTCGACCCCCCCACTAGCGGGAGTCGCCACCGGGGAGCTGTTTTTT.

The chain uses TRBV19 and TRBJ1-2, with D perhaps TRBD1 (5 bases). V was shortened by 7 bases and J by 2 bases, with 20 bases between the two germline ends. The CDR3 contains 16 residues. Germline V gene sequence: CDR1 LNHDA, CDR2 SQIVND (reference sequence). CDR3 residues: CASTNLNPGRNYGYTF. In DNA form, the CDR3 reads TGTGCCAGTACGAACCTTAATCCGGGACGGAACTATGGCTACACCTTC.

The chain joins TRBV11-2 to TRBJ2-7; 8 nucleotides agree with TRBD1. Germline V gives CDR1 SGHAT, CDR2 FQNNGV. The CDR3 extends over 15 amino acids. V gave up 5 bases and J gave up 2 bases; unmatched junction bases: 8. The CDR3 coding sequence is TGTGCCAGCAGCCACTCCGGACAGGGCCCCTACGAGCAGTACTTC. Its translation: CASSHSGQGPYEQYF. The full variable domain, its missing parts supplied by reference TRBV11-2 and TRBJ2-7, is EAGVAQSPRYKIIEKRQSVAFWCNPISGHATLYWYQQILGQGPKLLIQFQNNGVVDDSQLPKDRFSAERLKGVDSTLKIQPAKLEDSAVYLCASSHSGQGPYEQYFGPGTRLTVT.

The CDR3 here is CASSFGTGIWYGYTF. DNA for the CDR3: TGTGCCAGCAGCTTTGGGACAGGGATTTGGTATGGCTACACCTTC. The genes are TRBV7-8 and TRBJ1-2; 9 nucleotides match TRBD1. The V segment lost 3 bases and the J segment 5 bases; nucleotides outside the gene matches: 7. CDR1 SGHVS and CDR2 FQNEAQ come from the germline V gene. The CDR3 is made up of 15 amino acids.

The genes are TRBV19 and TRBJ1-2; possibly TRBD1 for D (6 bases). CDR3 size: 15 residues. V lost 3 bases and J lost 2, with 13 bases in between. Germline V gives CDR1 LNHDA, CDR2 SQIVND (reference sequence). The CDR3 reads CASSISPGENYGYTF. The CDR3 region has the DNA TGTGCCAGTAGTATTTCTCCAGGGGAGAACTATGGCTACACCTTC.

The CDR3 sequence is CASSLRGAGEAFF. CDR3 in DNA: TGTGCCAGCAGTTTACGGGGGGCGGGTGAAGCTTTCTTT. The chain links TRBV28 to TRBJ1-1, with D maybe TRBD1 (6 bases). Germline V lookup: CDR1 MDHEN, CDR2 SYDVKM. The CDR3 runs to 13 residues. Trimming took 2 bases from V and 7 from J, leaving 11 bases between them.

This chain connects TRBV6-1 to TRBJ2-5; 8 bases are shared with TRBD2. The germline V gene encodes CDR1 MNHNS and CDR2 SASEGT. The CDR3 runs 13 residues. With 3 bases clipped from V and 7 bases from J, the junction kept 4 bases outside the gene matches. CDR3 amino acids: CASSDLREATQYF. In nucleotides, the CDR3 is TGTGCCAGCAGTGATTTGCGGGAGGCGACCCAGTACTTC.

The chain uses TRBV5-1 and TRBJ2-2; D unclear. This CDR3 has 16 amino acids. CDR1 and CDR2 from the germline V gene are SGHRS and YFSETQ. V lost 4 bases, J lost 1 base, and 14 bases lay in between. CDR3 region: CASSPVLWGNTGELFF. CDR3 nucleotides: TGCGCCAGCAGCCCCGTATTGTGGGGGAACACCGGGGAGCTGTTTTTT.

This rearrangement joins TRBV19 to TRBJ2-2, with 11 positions matching TRBD2. The CDR3 sequence is 15 residues long. Per the germline V gene, CDR1 is LNHDA and CDR2 is SQIVND (reference sequence). The V gene end was trimmed by 6 bases and the J gene end by 8 bases; junction bases not matched to a gene: 8. CDR3 in DNA: TGTGCCAGTAGGGTAGCGGGAGGGCCGTTAGGGGAGCTGTTTTTT. The encoded protein is CASRVAGGPLGELFF.

V is TRBV28 and J is TRBJ2-7; D may correspond to TRBD1 or TRBD2 (6 bases each). Germline V CDR1 and CDR2: MDHEN, SYDVKM. Between the trimmed V and J ends, which lost 8 bases and 6 bases, there was a span of 11 bases. This CDR3 has 11 residues. The CDR3 loop reads CASPSGAEQYF. The CDR3 region has the DNA TGTGCCAGCCCCTCGGGGGCCGAGCAGTACTTC.

This clone was picked up one time. The chain combines TRBV28 with TRBJ2-5; perhaps TRBD1 as D (5 bases). Germline V gene sequence: CDR1 MDHEN, CDR2 SYDVKM. The CDR3 length is 13 residues. Trimming stripped 3 bases from V and 5 bases from J, with 10 bases between. The CDR3, as DNA: TGTGCCAGCAGTTTTGGTAGGGGTGAGACCCAGTACTTC. This gives the protein CASSFGRGETQYF.

This chain links TRBV28 with TRBJ2-2; D call uncertain. Trimming shortened V by 6 bases and J by 6 bases, and 14 bases separated the two germline ends. The germline V gene encodes CDR1 MDHEN and CDR2 SYDVKM. The CDR3 totals 14 residues. CDR3: CASSLGSGPGELFF. The CDR3 region has the DNA TGTGCCAGCAGCCTAGGCTCGGGCCCCGGGGAGCTGTTTTTT.

This clone has a single count. The V and J genes are TRBV20-1 and TRBJ2-7; no clear D. Germline values: CDR1 DFQATT, CDR2 SNEGSKA (reference sequence). The germline V and J ends were trimmed by 6 bases and 3 bases, with 9 bases remaining between them. The CDR3 contains 11 residues. Written as DNA, the CDR3 is TGCAGTGCGACGACACTCTACGAGCAGTACTTC. Translation: CSATTLYEQYF.

The V call is TRBV28, the J call TRBJ1-2, with 12 bases fitting TRBD1. Looked up from germline, CDR1 is MDHEN and CDR2 is SYDVKM. The CDR3 length is 15 residues. The V segment lost 4 bases and the J segment 7 bases; nucleotides outside the gene matches: 7. CDR3 nucleotides: TGTGCCAGCAGTTACCCGGGACAGGGGGCCTCTGGCTACACCTTC. Translation: CASSYPGQGASGYTF.

A word on this clone: This may stem from a read error, because a much larger clone lies one nucleotide away. The CDR3 here is CASSLAGLAGAEQYF. In DNA form, the CDR3 reads TGTGCCAGCAGCTTAGCTGGACTAGCGGGAGCGGAGCAGTACTTC. J is TRBJ2-7 and V is TRBV7-2; 13 bases line up with TRBD2. V lost 0 bases to trimming and J lost 7 bases; unmatched junction nucleotides: 3. The CDR3 runs to 15 residues. Germline loops: CDR1 SGHTA, CDR2 FQGNSA.

The chain joins TRBV27 to TRBJ2-5, with D uncertain. The DNA matches TRBJ2-7 better at its end, which makes the J call doubtful. CDR3 size: 11 residues. The germline gives CDR1 MNHEY, CDR2 SMNVEV (reference sequence). The CDR3 spells CASSSSREQYF. The CDR3 coding sequence is TGTGCCAGCAGTTCCTCTCGCGAGCAGTACTTC.

The chain uses TRBV19 and TRBJ1-5; maybe TRBD1 (5 bases). Germline loops: CDR1 LNHDA, CDR2 SQIVND (reference sequence). V was cut by 5 bases and J by 7 bases, with 15 bases left in between. The CDR3 spans 14 residues. The CDR3 DNA is TGTGCCAGTAGTCCCCGGGCTCGGGGCCAGCCCCAGCATTTT. Amino acid sequence: CASSPRARGQPQHF.

V gene TRBV11-2 combines with J gene TRBJ2-3; possibly TRBD2 for D (5 bases). V shed 5 bases and J shed 0 bases, with 9 bases lying between them. CDR3 length: 14 amino acids. Per the germline V gene, CDR1 is SGHAT and CDR2 is FQNNGV. The CDR3 here is CASSDYFSTDTQYF. DNA for the CDR3: TGTGCCAGCAGCGACTATTTTAGCACAGATACGCAGTATTTT.

This chain joins TRBV4-2 and TRBJ2-7; 8 positions agree with TRBD2. CDR1 and CDR2 from the germline V gene are LGHNA and YNFKEQ. The length of the CDR3 is 15 residues. Losses at the gene ends were 0 bases for V and 3 bases for J; bases not matched to a gene: 4. The chain's CDR3 is CASSQDLLAVYEQYF. CDR3 DNA: TGTGCCAGCAGCCAAGATCTACTAGCGGTCTACGAGCAGTACTTC.

The rearrangement joins TRBV7-9 to TRBJ2-7; either TRBD1 or TRBD2 may fit D (5 bases each). Germline V gene data show CDR1 as SEHNR and CDR2 as FQNEAQ (reference sequence). V lost 3 bases, J lost 4 bases, and 16 bases lay in between. The CDR3 consists of 15 residues. The CDR3 region is CASSLNPGRYYEQYF. DNA of the CDR3: TGTGCCAGCAGCTTGAATCCGGGACGGTATTACGAGCAGTACTTC.

The chain has TRBV18 and TRBJ2-1; D is undetermined. This CDR3 spans 15 amino acids. From germline, CDR1 is KGHSH and CDR2 LQKENI. V was shortened by 3 bases and J by 0 bases, with 9 bases between the two germline ends. The CDR3 coding sequence is TGTGCCAGCTCACCGAACAGTCACTCCTACAATGAGCAGTTCTTC. The encoded protein is CASSPNSHSYNEQFF.

The chain has TRBV6-5 and TRBJ1-5, with 10 bases identical to TRBD1. The CDR3 extends over 15 amino acids. The ends lost 7 bases at V and 5 bases at J; junction bases unmatched: 8. Germline CDR1 is MNHEY and CDR2 is SVGAGI. The CDR3 spells CASTTRTGGDQPQHF. The CDR3 DNA is TGTGCCAGCACAACCAGGACAGGGGGGGATCAGCCCCAGCATTTT.

The chain recombines TRBV7-2 with TRBJ2-3, with a tentative D call TRBD1 (6 bases). V was cut by 2 bases and J by 2 bases, with 11 bases left in between. In germline, CDR1 is SGHTA, CDR2 FQGNSA. The CDR3 covers 15 residues. The CDR3 sequence: CASSLTGSYTDTQYF. CDR3 nucleotides: TGTGCCAGCAGCTTAACAGGGAGCTACACAGATACGCAGTATTTT. Supplemented by reference TRBV7-2 and TRBJ2-3, the full variable domain reads GAGVSQSPSNKVTEKGKDVELRCDPISGHTALYWYRQSLGQGLEFLIYFQGNSAPDKSGLPSDRFSAERTGGSVSTLTIQRTQQEDSAVYLCASSLTGSYTDTQYFGPGTRLTVL.

This clone was seen more than once but under ten times. The rearrangement uses TRBV7-2 and TRBJ1-1, with D perhaps TRBD1 (6 bases). This CDR3 contains 13 residues. Germline CDR1 SGHTA, CDR2 FQGNSA. V lost 3 bases and J lost 5, with 10 bases in between. CDR3 sequence: CASSFAGETEAFF. The DNA of the CDR3 is TGTGCCAGCAGCTTCGCAGGGGAAACTGAAGCTTTCTTT.

This rearrangement joins TRBV27 to TRBJ1-5; D gene uncertain. CDR1 is MNHEY and CDR2 is SMNVEV in the germline V gene (reference sequence). With 3 bases removed from V and 0 bases from J, the gap between germline ends came to 9 bases. The CDR3 length is 15 residues. CDR3 coding DNA: TGTGCCAGCAGTTTGACGGCCTATAGCAATCAGCCCCAGCATTTT. Its translation: CASSLTAYSNQPQHF.

Only one count was recorded for this clone. J is TRBJ2-5 and V is TRBV28; 11 bases line up with TRBD2. This CDR3 has 19 residues. The trim removed 6 bases at V and 9 bases at J, leaving 24 bases unmatched. CDR1 is MDHEN and CDR2 is SYDVKM in the germline V gene. This CDR3 reads CASRTFGRRLAGRGGAQYF. CDR3 coding DNA: TGTGCCAGCAGGACTTTTGGGCGGAGACTAGCGGGGAGAGGGGGGGCCCAGTACTTC.

The chain joins TRBV7-2 to TRBJ2-1; 11 nucleotides line up with TRBD2. Germline CDR1 is SGHTA and CDR2 is FQGNSA. The CDR3 is 16 amino acids. V shed 5 bases, J shed 6 bases, and the junction held 9 bases outside the gene matches. The CDR3: CASSTTGTSGLNEQFF. As DNA, the CDR3 is TGTGCCAGCAGCACAACCGGGACTAGCGGACTCAATGAGCAGTTCTTC. The variable domain in full, with the rest retrieved from reference TRBV7-2 and TRBJ2-1, is GAGVSQSPSNKVTEKGKDVELRCDPISGHTALYWYRQSLGQGLEFLIYFQGNSAPDKSGLPSDRFSAERTGGSVSTLTIQRTQQEDSAVYLCASSTTGTSGLNEQFFGPGTRLTVL.

About this clone: Because it lacks the conserved phenylalanine or tryptophan at the end, this CDR3 is likely a read error. It is unclear where the CDR3 begins or ends on the DNA, so no DNA is shown, and the CDR3 is as TCRdb lists it. The genes are TRBV7-7 and TRBJ2-3; TRBD1 was called by the table and not checked on the DNA. The CDR3 is 13 amino acids in total, end residues counted. Germline CDR1 SSHAT, CDR2 FNYEAQ (reference sequence). The CDR3: CASSLQTTGTRNS.

As for this clone: The sample contains more than one DNA sequence encoding this CDR3. The chain uses TRBV9 and TRBJ2-6, with D possibly being TRBD1 or TRBD2 (5 bases each). The CDR3 contains 16 residues. Germline V gene data show CDR1 as SGDLS and CDR2 as YYNGEE. Trimming pared 3 bases from V and 0 bases from J, leaving 10 bases between. CDR3 residues: CASSARGDSGANVLTF. In DNA form, the CDR3 reads TGTGCCAGCAGCGCTAGAGGGGACTCTGGGGCCAACGTCCTGACTTTC.